A selection of T cell receptor beta chains follows, all from one sample in a study of T cell repertoires in cytomegalovirus infection. Antigens of these TCRs are unknown. TCRdb fed the reads into MiXCR, producing one record per CDR3 protein. This table holds roughly 700,000 distinct CDR3 sequences, around 32% found once. Sequencing was performed on cultured PBMCs, taken from culture after CMV antigen stimulation. All receptors come from a human donor in good health (CMV status not recorded). Some clones in this sample may be carry-over from other donors' samples. Each CDR3 is given with its conserved first and last residue. A D gene is named only where the DNA matches it firmly. Clone size appears in some rows only: once, few, many, or a class for an expanded clone.

d_call clone_size j_call v_call cdr3_aa cdr3_nt
. few TRBJ1-6 TRBV7-2 CASSAVGGDESPLHF TGTGCCAGCAGCGCCGTTGGGGGGGATGAATCACCCCTCCACTTT
. . TRBJ1-6 TRBV6-2/TRBV6-3 CASRRYPAGGNSPLHF TGTGCCAGCAGGCGCTATCCGGCGGGTGGCAATTCACCCCTCCACTTT
TRBD1 . TRBJ1-2 TRBV12-3/TRBV12-4 CASRGQGRYGYTF TGTGCCAGCAGAGGACAGGGGCGGTATGGCTACACCTTC
TRBD1 few TRBJ2-5 TRBV7-6 CASSLRSGTGQETQYF TGTGCCAGCAGCTTACGGTCCGGGACAGGGCAAGAGACCCAGTACTTC
. . TRBJ2-2 TRBV12-3/TRBV12-4 CASSLVRGHGELFF TGTGCCAGCAGTTTAGTCCGGGGCCACGGGGAGCTGTTTTTT
. . TRBJ1-5 TRBV5-8 CASSLTDQPQHF TGTGCCAGCAGTCTGACAGATCAGCCCCAGCATTTT
. few TRBJ1-5 TRBV19 CASTSGYQPQHF TGTGCCAGTACCAGTGGTTATCAGCCCCAGCATTTT
. . TRBJ2-5 TRBV28 CASSLLGEQETQYF TGTGCCAGCAGTTTATTGGGGGAACAAGAGACCCAGTACTTC
. few TRBJ2-6 TRBV7-2 CASSFLGGPSGANVLTF TGTGCCAGCAGCTTCCTCGGGGGACCATCTGGGGCCAACGTCCTGACTTTC
. . TRBJ1-1 TRBV10-3 CATSGQPNTEAFF TGTGCCACCAGCGGTCAGCCGAACACTGAAGCTTTCTTT
. . TRBJ1-1 TRBV7-8 CASTKKVGRNTEACF TGTGCCAGCACCAAGAAGGTGGGAAGAAACACTGAAGCTTGCTTT
. few TRBJ1-5 TRBV7-2 CASSLDGQPNQPQHF TGTGCCAGCAGCTTAGACGGACAGCCCAATCAGCCCCAGCATTTT
. . TRBJ2-7 TRBV6-5 CASSYAHPGVPSPYEQYF TGTGCCAGCAGTTACGCTCATCCGGGGGTGCCCTCCCCCTACGAGCAGTACTTC
TRBD1 . TRBJ1-2 TRBV28 CASSSRTGPRDGYTF TGTGCCAGCAGCTCGAGGACAGGCCCTAGAGATGGCTACACCTTC
. few TRBJ2-1 TRBV6-1 CASSDLALNHEQFF TGTGCCAGCAGTGACCTAGCGCTAAACCATGAGCAGTTCTTC
. many TRBJ2-3 TRBV7-2 CASSSQGGNTDTQYF TGTGCCAGCAGCTCCCAGGGGGGAAACACAGATACGCAGTATTTT
TRBD2 . TRBJ2-3 TRBV20-1 CSARGTPGGDTQYF TGCAGTGCTAGAGGGACACCGGGGGGAGATACGCAGTATTTT
. few TRBJ1-1 TRBV20-1 CSARGSRGAEAFF TGCAGTGCTAGGGGCTCAAGGGGGGCTGAAGCTTTCTTT
TRBD1 once TRBJ1-2 TRBV3-1 CASSQVLWAGGGGYTF TGTGCCAGCAGCCAAGTGTTGTGGGCAGGGGGCGGTGGCTACACCTTC
. . TRBJ2-7 TRBV5-5 CASSLAGDTYEQYF TGTGCCAGCAGCTTGGCAGGGGATACCTACGAGCAGTACTTC
. . TRBJ2-3 TRBV7-8 CASSPTRGLGREEITDTQYF TGTGCCAGCAGCCCCACCCGAGGGTTAGGGAGAGAGGAAATCACAGATACGCAGTATTTT
. few TRBJ2-4 TRBV7-2 CASSLGPPPERRYF TGTGCCAGCAGCTTAGGGCCCCCCCCGGAGCGGAGGTACTTC
. . TRBJ1-5 TRBV28 CASSPRGQANQPQHF TGTGCCAGCAGTCCCCGCGGGCAAGCTAATCAGCCCCAGCATTTT
. few TRBJ1-1 TRBV6-5 CASNAARPGDLGAEAFF TGTGCCAGCAACGCAGCAAGGCCAGGGGACCTAGGCGCTGAAGCTTTCTTT
. few TRBJ2-1 TRBV2 CASRVGRGDNEQFF TGTGCCAGCAGGGTCGGGAGAGGGGACAATGAGCAGTTCTTC
. . TRBJ1-2 TRBV19 CASSIVGFRAYTF TGTGCCAGTAGTATAGTTGGGTTCCGAGCCTACACCTTC
. . TRBJ1-1 TRBV6-5 CASSWGLTNTEAFF TGTGCCAGCAGTTGGGGGCTGACAAACACTGAAGCTTTCTTT
. many TRBJ1-2 TRBV7-2 CASSLRSGALYGYTF TGTGCCAGCAGCTTACGGTCAGGGGCCCTCTATGGCTACACCTTC
. . TRBJ2-1 TRBV18 CASSPPSGRGAQGEQFF TGTGCCAGCTCACCACCGAGTGGTCGGGGGGCCCAGGGGGAGCAGTTCTTC
TRBD1 few TRBJ2-3 TRBV4-1 CASSQRGTVTDTQYF TGCGCCAGCAGCCAAAGAGGGACAGTCACAGATACGCAGTATTTT
TRBD2 few TRBJ2-1 TRBV4-1 CASSHPGTSGGRHNEQFF TGCGCCAGCAGCCATCCCGGGACTAGCGGGGGGCGCCACAATGAGCAGTTCTTC
TRBD2 few TRBJ2-3 TRBV6-2/TRBV6-3 CASRPFRLAGGPSTDTQYF TGTGCCAGCAGGCCATTTCGACTAGCGGGAGGGCCCAGCACAGATACGCAGTATTTT
. once TRBJ1-4 TRBV20-1 CSARNLGLGGYEKLFF TGCAGTGCTAGGAACTTGGGGCTGGGTGGTTACGAAAAACTGTTTTTT
. . TRBJ1-3 TRBV5-6 CASSFMDSRRFSGNTIYF TGTGCCAGCAGCTTCATGGATTCCCGGAGATTCTCTGGAAACACCATATATTTT
. few TRBJ2-7 TRBV18 CASSHPGPSYEQYF TGTGCCAGCTCACACCCGGGACCCTCCTACGAGCAGTACTTC
. many TRBJ1-1 TRBV7-2 CASSLMAENTEAFF TGTGCCAGCAGCTTAATGGCGGAGAACACTGAAGCTTTCTTT
. many TRBJ2-1 TRBV7-2 CASSPWGTNYNEQFF TGTGCCAGCAGCCCGTGGGGGACCAATTACAATGAGCAGTTCTTC
. . TRBJ2-4 TRBV20-1 CSALELGNIQYF TGCAGTGCCCTGGAACTGGGAAACATTCAGTACTTC
TRBD2 few TRBJ2-3 TRBV5-1 CASSRGLAGEADTQYF TGCGCCAGCAGCCGGGGACTAGCGGGAGAGGCAGATACGCAGTATTTT
. . TRBJ2-7 TRBV4-2 CASSLGNNYINRSYEQYF TGTGCCAGCAGCCTGGGGAATAACTACATCAACAGATCCTACGAGCAGTACTTC
. many TRBJ2-2 TRBV7-2 CASTKYGELFF TGTGCCAGCACCAAGTACGGGGAGCTGTTTTTT
. . TRBJ2-7 TRBV19 CASSSKALMRQVREQYF TGTGCCAGTAGTTCAAAGGCCCTCATGCGGCAGGTTCGTGAGCAGTACTTC
. few TRBJ1-1 TRBV4-3 CASSQERGAGTEAFF TGCGCCAGCAGCCAAGAACGGGGGGCGGGTACTGAAGCTTTCTTT
. . TRBJ2-4 TRBV19 CASSISASKNIQYF TGTGCCAGTAGTATATCAGCATCCAAAAACATTCAGTACTTC
. many TRBJ1-5 TRBV7-6 CASSPPSGPQHF TGTGCCAGCAGCCCTCCGTCGGGGCCCCAGCATTTT
. few TRBJ2-3 TRBV4-1 CASSHSIPGGALTLRTDTQYF TGCGCCAGCAGCCACAGCATCCCTGGGGGGGCCCTGACACTCCGCACAGATACGCAGTATTTT
. few TRBJ1-5 TRBV2 CASSEGPYQPQHF TGTGCCAGCAGTGAAGGCCCCTATCAGCCCCAGCATTTT
. . TRBJ2-7 TRBV18 CASSLWRGQLWEQYF TGTGCCAGCTCACTCTGGAGGGGGCAGCTTTGGGAGCAGTACTTC